These T cell receptor beta chains were read from a single sample in a study of T cell changes during pregnancy in multiple sclerosis. Produced via immunoSEQ multiplex PCR; TCRdb's table is partial and in-frame only. Of fewer than 85,000 clones in the sample, about 92% were seen once. The sample was peripheral blood, taken after pregnancy. These receptors came from a female donor in good health, enrolled as a control in a pregnancy study. Each CDR3 is given with its conserved first and last residue. D genes are given only for firm matches. Clone size is shown for a subset of rows, as once, few, many or a class of expanded clone.

>-|12|TRBV7-9|-|TRBJ1-5
TGTGCCACCTCGGGGGGGGATCAGCCCCAGCATTTT
CATSGGDQPQHF
>-|17|TRBV11-2|TRBD1|TRBJ2-7
TGTGCCAGCAGCGTAGGGACAGGGGGGTTACACTCCTACGAGCAGTACTTC
CASSVGTGGLHSYEQYF
>-|16|TRBV7-7|TRBD1|TRBJ2-5
TGTGCTAGCAGCTTAGGAGGACAGGCGGAGGTACAGACCCAGTACTTC
CASSLGGQAEVQTQYF
>once|13|TRBV29-1|TRBD1|TRBJ2-5
TGCAGCGTAGGACAGGCCCTGGGAGAGACCCAGTACTTC
CSVGQALGETQYF
>-|16|TRBV5-1|-|TRBJ2-3
TGCGCCAGCAGCTTGGTCTTCCAGGCATTCACAGATACGCAGTATTTT
CASSLVFQAFTDTQYF
>-|9|TRBV20-1|-|TRBJ2-7
TGCAGTGCTAGTATCGAGCAGTACTTC
CSASIEQYF
>few|14|TRBV6-6|-|TRBJ2-5
TGTGCCAGCAGATTGTGGACAGAATGGGAGACCCAGTACTTC
CASRLWTEWETQYF
>-|13|TRBV7-3|-|TRBJ2-1
TGTGCCAGCAGCTTGGGGACTGCCAATGAGCAGTTCTTC
CASSLGTANEQFF
>-|15|TRBV15|-|TRBJ1-3
TGTGCCACCAGCAGGACTTATACCTCTGGAAACACCATATATTTT
CATSRTYTSGNTIYF
>few|17|TRBV6-1|TRBD2|TRBJ2-3
TGTGCCAGCAGTGAACTTCAGGCGGGAGGGCCCACAGATACGCAGTATTTT
CASSELQAGGPTDTQYF
>-|14|TRBV11-3|-|TRBJ2-1
TGTGCCAGCAGCTTAGTCGGAGGATACAATGAGCAGTTCTTC
CASSLVGGYNEQFF
>-|14|TRBV19|-|TRBJ1-3
TGTGCCAGTAGTATCCAAGCGGGTGGAAACACCATATATTTT
CASSIQAGGNTIYF
>-|15|TRBV28|-|TRBJ2-7
TGTGCCAGCAGTTTAACTGACCAGCGAGGGCTCGAGCAGTACTTC
CASSLTDQRGLEQYF